This T cell receptor (beta chain) was identified in a study of PD-1 blockade in classical Hodgkin lymphoma. General study points: Newly diagnosed patients had diversity similar to the baseline diversity of complete responders.

V lost 5 bases and J 1 base, leaving 11 bases between the germline ends. CDR3 size: 14 residues. Germline CDR1 MGHDK, CDR2 SYGVNS. With respect to this clone: Its antigen is as yet unknown.

Using immunoSEQ multiplex PCR, the repertoire was profiled, and TCRdb retains in-frame clones only, with some absent. This table holds fewer than 90,000 clones, 89% found once. After autologous stem cell transplantation all patients relapsed, and prior brentuximab vedotin exposure differed between cohorts. The chain employs TRBV25-1 and TRBJ1-1; D gene unclear. Sequences were derived from peripheral blood mononuclear cells (PBMCs), sampled at baseline. This TCR was sampled from a human donor with classical Hodgkin lymphoma. The CDR3 protein is CASSSDGWNTEAFF. The CDR3, as DNA: TGTGCCAGCAGTTCCGACGGGTGGAACACTGAAGCTTTCTTT.